These T cell receptor beta chains were read from a single sample in a study of blood T cell repertoires in COVID-19. Measured with immunoSEQ multiplex PCR; TCRdb has only the in-frame clones, and not every one. The repertoire holds approximately 82,000 clones, with around 88% as singletons. Sequencing was performed on peripheral blood. The source is a woman aged 55-70 years with acute or convalescent COVID-19. CDR3s leave out the opening cysteine and the closing phenylalanine or tryptophan.

>TRBV6-2/TRBV6-3|13|TRBJ1-5
ASSPGEASNQPQH
>TRBV11-3|11|TRBJ2-3
ASSLLAEDTQY
>TRBV6-5|12|TRBJ1-1
ASTVTTVNTEAF
>TRBV11-3|14|TRBJ1-1
ASSLVGGRPNTEAF
>TRBV30|10|TRBJ2-2
AWSPPGGELF
>TRBV29-1|15|TRBJ2-7
SVAGTSGSVSSYEQY
>TRBV6-2/TRBV6-3|13|TRBJ1-5
ASSGQAFSNQPQH
>TRBV11-3|10|TRBJ2-1
ASSFLQGGPF
>TRBV6-5|12|TRBJ1-1
ASSYLDGNTEAF
>TRBV4-3|12|TRBJ1-6
ASSLTGTASPLH
>TRBV10-2|15|TRBJ2-2
ASSEYGDTSNTGELF
>TRBV5-1|14|TRBJ1-1
ASSPMPQGGDTEAF
>TRBV6-5|13|TRBJ2-4
ASRPPGGAKNIQY
>TRBV7-2|13|TRBJ2-4
ASSLGAGHRNIQY
>TRBV5-1|12|TRBJ1-5
ASSSGTEDQPQH
>TRBV7-3|12|TRBJ1-1
ASSSLAGNTEAF
>TRBV7-2|9|TRBJ1-1
ASSLGRAAF
>TRBV5-1|14|TRBJ2-3
ASSPSGSGSTDTQY
>TRBV30|14|TRBJ1-5
AWSGTGMYSNQPQH
>TRBV9|14|TRBJ2-2
ASRPRGSGDTGELF
>TRBV4-1|14|TRBJ2-6
ASSQDWGDWANVLT
>TRBV5-1|14|TRBJ1-1
ASSLAIWTGGKEAF
>TRBV10-1|12|TRBJ1-1
ASSGGGVLAEAF
>TRBV7-8|15|TRBJ2-7
ASSFISGASGPYEQY
>TRBV7-3|15|TRBJ2-2
ASSWTSGGAVTGELF
>TRBV24-1|16|TRBJ1-6
ATSDGGRRDRRNSPLH
>TRBV7-2|14|TRBJ2-3
ASSLARRTSTDTQY
>TRBV30|11|TRBJ1-5
AWGTGGDQPQH
>TRBV5-1|12|TRBJ2-3
ASTTGGAEDTQY